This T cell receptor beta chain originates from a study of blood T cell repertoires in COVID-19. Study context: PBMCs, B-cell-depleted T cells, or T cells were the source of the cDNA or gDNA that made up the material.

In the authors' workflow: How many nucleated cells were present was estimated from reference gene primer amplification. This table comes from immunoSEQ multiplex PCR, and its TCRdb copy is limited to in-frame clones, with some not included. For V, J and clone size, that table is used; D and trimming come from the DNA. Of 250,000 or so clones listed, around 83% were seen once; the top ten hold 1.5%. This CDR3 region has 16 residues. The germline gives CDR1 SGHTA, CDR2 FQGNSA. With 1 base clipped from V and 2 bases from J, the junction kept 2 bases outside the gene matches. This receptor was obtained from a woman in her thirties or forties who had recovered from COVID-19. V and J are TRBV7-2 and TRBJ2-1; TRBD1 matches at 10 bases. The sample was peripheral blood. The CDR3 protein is CASSLVGTGAYNEQFF. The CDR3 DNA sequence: TGTGCCAGCAGCTTAGTGGGGACAGGGGCCTACAATGAGCAGTTCTTC.